This TCR beta chain appears in the sequencing data of a study of CXCR3-negative and CXCR3-positive naive CD8 T cells. Overall study context: Collectively, the libraries yielded 140 million or so TRB reads in total, at about 1.5 +/- 0.3 million per library.

About this clonotype: The antigen is not known.

Libraries of TRB cDNA were made by 5' RACE and carried UMIs. TCRdb reprocessed the 5' RACE reads; each CDR3 protein has one entry and no DNA is given. This sample's table reports 45,000 to 70,000 distinct CDR3 sequences. The germline CDR1 and CDR2 sequences are MNHEY and SVGAGI. The CDR3 extends over 15 amino acids. Whole-study results and caveats: Naive subsets displayed similar surface CD5, and TCR strength was inferred from TRB CDR3 properties.

This receptor was identified in a human donor in good health. Some clones in this sample may be carry-over from other donors' samples. Sequencing was done on a sample of memory CD8+ T cells from blood. This chain uses TRBV6-5 with TRBJ1-1. This CDR3 is CASSYSTEMNTEAFF.